The present T cell receptor (beta chain) was sequenced within a study of T cell repertoires in cytomegalovirus infection (dated by TCRdb to about 2019). Regarding the study in general: The HLA type of each donor mattered for the analysis, because public TCR beta signatures pointed to carriage of CMV infection along with the matching HLA type.

This clonotype came up many times. Its antigen target is currently unknown. Base qualities are not at hand, and no much larger clone is one base apart. Overall results and qualifications from the work: In both this cohort and an independent cohort of 352 donors, the cumulative frequency of public TCR beta family members distinguished carriers of CMV infection plus the relevant HLA type. In the ex vivo response, HLA-C-restricted CMV-specific TCR beta clonotypes were dominant, and in two of eight donors the single most frequent clonotype came from this HLA-C-restricted group.

Data came from an Illumina HiSeq 1500. Using fastp at Q25 and MiXCR, TCRdb reprocessed the public reads and kept productive beta chains. Rows are unified per CDR3 protein, each entry keeping the most common DNA and genes. This sample comprises 150,000 to 200,000 distinct CDR3 sequences, 8% to 10% of them detected only once. The biggest ten clones account for roughly 4.8% of the sample. For this chain, trimming is 3 bases at the V end and 4 bases at the J end, and the number of junction bases without a gene match is 3. The CDR3 holds 14 amino acids from the cysteine to the phenylalanine. Only the CDR3 region is kept as DNA, spanning 42 bases read in frame from base 1. CDR1 and CDR2 (SGHTA, FQGNSA) derive from the germline V gene.

The clonotype was recovered from a human donor in good health (CMV status not recorded). Some clones in this sample may be carry-over from other donors' samples. Rearrangement joined TRBV7-2 to TRBJ2-3, with TRBD1 identical over 8 junction bases. Sequenced material: PBMCs. The nucleotides are TGTGCCAGCAGCTTCGACAGGGGTGCAGATACGCAGTATTTT. Translation gives CASSFDRGADTQYF.